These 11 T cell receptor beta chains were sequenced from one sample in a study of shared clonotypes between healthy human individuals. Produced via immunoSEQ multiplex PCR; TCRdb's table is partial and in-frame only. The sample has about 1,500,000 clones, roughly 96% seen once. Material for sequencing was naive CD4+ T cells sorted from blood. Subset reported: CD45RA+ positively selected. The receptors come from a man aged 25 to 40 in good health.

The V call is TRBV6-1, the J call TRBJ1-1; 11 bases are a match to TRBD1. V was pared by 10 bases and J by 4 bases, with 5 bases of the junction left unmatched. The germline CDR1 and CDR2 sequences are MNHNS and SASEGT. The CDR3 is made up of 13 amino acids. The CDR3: CATGDRGSTEAFF. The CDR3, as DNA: TGTGCCACCGGGGACAGGGGGAGCACTGAAGCTTTCTTT.

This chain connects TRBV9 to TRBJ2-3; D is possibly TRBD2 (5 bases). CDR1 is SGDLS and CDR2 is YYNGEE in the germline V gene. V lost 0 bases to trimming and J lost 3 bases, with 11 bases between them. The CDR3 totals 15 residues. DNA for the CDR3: TGTGCCAGCAGCGTAGAAGGGAGAACGACAGATACGCAGTATTTT. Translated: CASSVEGRTTDTQYF.

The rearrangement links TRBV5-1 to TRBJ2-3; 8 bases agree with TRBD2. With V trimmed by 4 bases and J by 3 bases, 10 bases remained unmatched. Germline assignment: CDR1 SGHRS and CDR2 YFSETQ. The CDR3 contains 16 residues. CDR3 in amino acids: CASSNLAGQGTDTQYF. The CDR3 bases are TGCGCCAGCAGCAATCTAGCGGGCCAAGGAACAGATACGCAGTATTTT.

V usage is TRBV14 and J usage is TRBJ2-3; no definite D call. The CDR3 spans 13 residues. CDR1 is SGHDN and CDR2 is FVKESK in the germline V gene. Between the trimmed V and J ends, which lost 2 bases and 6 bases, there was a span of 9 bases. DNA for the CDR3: TGTGCCAGCAGCCAAACCCACTGGGATACGCAGTATTTT. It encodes CASSQTHWDTQYF. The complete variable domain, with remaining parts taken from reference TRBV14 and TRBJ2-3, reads EAGVTQFPSHSVIEKGQTVTLRCDPISGHDNLYWYRRVMGKEIKFLLHFVKESKQDESGMPNNRFLAERTGGTYSTLKVQPAELEDSGVYFCASSQTHWDTQYFGPGTRLTVL.

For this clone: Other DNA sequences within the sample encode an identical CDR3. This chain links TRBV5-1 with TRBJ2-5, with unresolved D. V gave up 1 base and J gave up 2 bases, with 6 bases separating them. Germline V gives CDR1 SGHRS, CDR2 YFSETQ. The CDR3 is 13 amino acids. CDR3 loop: CASSLLQQETQYF. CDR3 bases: TGCGCCAGCAGCTTGCTTCAGCAAGAGACCCAGTACTTC.

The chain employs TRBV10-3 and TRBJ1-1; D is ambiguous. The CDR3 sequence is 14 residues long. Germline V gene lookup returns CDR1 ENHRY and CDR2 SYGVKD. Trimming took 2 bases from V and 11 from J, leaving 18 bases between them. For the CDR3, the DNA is TGTGCCATCAGTGAGCCTGAGGCAGGCCCTGGGGCTTTCTTT. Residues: CAISEPEAGPGAFF.

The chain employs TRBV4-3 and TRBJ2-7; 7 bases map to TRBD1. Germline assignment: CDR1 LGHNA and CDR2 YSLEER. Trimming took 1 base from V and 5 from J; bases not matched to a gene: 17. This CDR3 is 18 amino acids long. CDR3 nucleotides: TGCGCCAGCAGCCAAGGGACCAGGGGGATGGGTCCTGGCCACGAGCAGTACTTC. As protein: CASSQGTRGMGPGHEQYF.

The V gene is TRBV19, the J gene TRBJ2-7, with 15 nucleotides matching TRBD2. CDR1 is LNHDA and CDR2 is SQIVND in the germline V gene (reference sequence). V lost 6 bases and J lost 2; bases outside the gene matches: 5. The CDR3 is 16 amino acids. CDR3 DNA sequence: TGTGCCAGTAGGAGGACTAGCGGGAGGGGGGCCTACGAGCAGTACTTC. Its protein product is CASRRTSGRGAYEQYF.

DNA of the CDR3: TGTGCCAGCAGCCCGCCTCTAGGGGACTCCGCCTACGAGCAGTACTTC. It is translated as CASSPPLGDSAYEQYF. V usage is TRBV5-6 and J usage is TRBJ2-7; tentative D call: TRBD2 (6 bases). In germline, CDR1 is SGHDT, CDR2 YYEEEE. There are 16 residues in the CDR3. The V end lost 4 bases, the J end lost 2 bases, and 19 bases lay between the germline ends.

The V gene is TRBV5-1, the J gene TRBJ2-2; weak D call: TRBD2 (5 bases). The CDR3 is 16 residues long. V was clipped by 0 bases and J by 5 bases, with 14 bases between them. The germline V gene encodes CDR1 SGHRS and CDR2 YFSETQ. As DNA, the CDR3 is TGCGCCAGCAGCTTGGTCGGGGAACCTTTGACCGGGGAGCTGTTTTTT. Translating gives CASSLVGEPLTGELFF.

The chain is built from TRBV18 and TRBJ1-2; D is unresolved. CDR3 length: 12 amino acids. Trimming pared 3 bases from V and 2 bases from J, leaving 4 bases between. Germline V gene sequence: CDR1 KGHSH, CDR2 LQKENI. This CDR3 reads CASSPWNYGYTF. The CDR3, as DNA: TGTGCCAGCTCACCTTGGAACTATGGCTACACCTTC.